This T cell receptor beta chain was captured in a study of tumor-infiltrating lymphocytes in primary liver carcinoma (TCRdb year 2017). For context, the study as a whole: Of the five patients, three men and two women aged 30 to 69 years, four had hepatocellular carcinoma and one had combined HCC and intrahepatic cholangiocarcinoma. Tumors of the five patients were stage T1-T3 N0M0 with maximum diameters of roughly 4.2 to 10 cm. Each sample produced about 3.5 to 8 million productive TCRbeta reads, and read depth showed no significant difference between tissue types. For each liver tumor, the study sampled five regions along with adjacent normal tissue and blood, and applied TCRbeta repertoire sequencing, expression microarrays and whole-exome sequencing. A total of roughly 35 specimens from 5 patients, comprising approximately 25 tumor regions, 5 adjacent noncancerous liver tissues and 5 peripheral blood samples, were covered by TCRbeta repertoire sequencing. The roughly 27 tumor region samples were profiled with Agilent mRNA microarrays so that TCRbeta repertoire diversity could be related to the local molecular phenotype. High reproducibility was observed for the technical replicate repertoires, with mean shared-clone rates roughly 0.92 and correlation coefficients above 0.95. Points the paper makes about the study in general: Because only the TCR beta chain was sequenced and unpaired alpha chains were not captured, true repertoire diversity is likely underestimated. Only about 7.5-24% of top clones were present in all five regions of a tumor, suggesting spatial heterogeneity of tumor-infiltrating T cells. Bulk unsorted samples precluded comparing CD4+ and CD8+ T cell repertoires. Repertoire overlap was higher between tumor regions (mean roughly 35%) than tumor-adjacent (approximately 17%) or tumor-blood (roughly 14%) pairs, consistent with antigen-driven expansion. Only a few patients were included in the study, and the authors note that the findings should be validated in a larger study. A significantly larger repertoire fraction was made up by the top 250 clones in tumors than in blood (p = 0.039).

With respect to this clonotype: What this receptor recognizes is not known. No much larger clonotype is one base removed from it; base qualities were not supplied.

A constant-region primer and ProtoScript II reverse transcriptase were used to reverse-transcribe TCRbeta-specific cDNA from about 500 ng total RNA. The TCRbeta libraries were prepared through three rounds of nested multiplex PCR following a slightly modified ARM-PCR procedure. Each of the first two PCR rounds ran for around 9 cycles and used multiplex TRBV1-TRBV30 forward primers together with a Cbeta reverse primer. Sample barcodes and Illumina adapters were added in a final 25-cycle PCR using Deep VentR polymerase. Before sequencing, amplicons between 200 and 500 bp were purified from gel using a QIAquick gel extraction kit. The TCRbeta amplicons were sequenced with 250-bp paired-end reads on an Illumina HiSeq 2500. The published analysis was carried out like this. Trimmomatic v0.33 was used to quality-trim the reads, and FLASH v1.2.11 was used to merge paired reads so that full CDR3 sequences could be recovered. V, D and J germline segments were assigned to the rearranged TCRbeta sequences using MiGEC v1.2.1b. Clonotype statistics and Shannon-Wiener diversity indices were computed with VDJtools v1.0.0. Except for diversity analysis, only the 250 most abundant clonotypes of each sample were used in subsequent analyses to reduce sampling bias. Through fastp at Q25 and MiXCR, TCRdb rebuilt clones from the public reads, retaining in-frame beta chains. Every CDR3 protein is listed once, alongside the most common genes and DNA of its rows. The V and J calls reflect TCRdb's pipeline rather than the authors' work. Here the sample has roughly 57,000 distinct CDR3 sequences; just over 70% occur a single time. The ten largest clones take up around 50% of the sample.

Total RNA and DNA were co-extracted from roughly 20-30 mg of bulk tissue with the AllPrep DNA/RNA mini kit, without cell sorting. Surgical resection was performed in China between 2015 and early 2016 on about 5 patients with histopathologically diagnosed primary liver carcinoma. Patients had chronic HBV infection and were treatment-naive at sampling. Five spatially separated regions were sampled from each tumor: the superior, inferior, left-lateral and right-lateral poles, plus the tumor centre. Histology showed that every tumor sample contained more than 80% viable tumor cells. Fresh tumor and adjacent tissue pieces were bisected; one half was stored in RNAlater at -80°C, the other sent for histology. CDR1 and CDR2, looked up from the germline V gene (reference sequence), are DFQATT and SNEGSKA. Trimming accounts for 1 base at V and 6 bases at J, while the number of junction bases matched to no gene is 5. Reading from cysteine to phenylalanine, the CDR3 counts 15 amino acids. CDR3 DNA only is kept here, 45 bases in frame from base 1.

The receptor's source is a middle-aged man with primary liver carcinoma and hepatitis B virus infection. The chain joins TRBV20-1 to TRBJ2-1; 11 nucleotides in the junction match TRBD2. The sequencing sample was made of liver tumor tissue from sampling region 2. The intended sense of this specimen's cell subset or site label: tumor region T2, inferior pole. The CDR3 loop reads CSARATSGRFNEQFF. The DNA sequence is given as TGCAGTGCTAGAGCCACTAGCGGGAGATTCAATGAGCAGTTCTTC.